These 25 T cell receptor beta chains were all obtained from the same sample, sequenced in a study of T cell changes during pregnancy in multiple sclerosis. Data came from immunoSEQ multiplex PCR; TCRdb stores just in-frame clones and leaves some out. The sample yields under 45,000 clones, nearly 90% seen once. Source: CD4+ T cells from peripheral blood mononuclear cells, taken in the first trimester of pregnancy. Receptors were obtained from a female donor with multiple sclerosis, enrolled in a pregnancy study.

The genes are TRBV5-1 and TRBJ2-2; D possibly corresponds to TRBD1 (5 bases). V lost 2 bases to trimming and J lost 6 bases, with 11 bases between them. The length of the CDR3 is 14 residues. Germline loops: CDR1 SGHRS, CDR2 YFSETQ. The CDR3 sequence: CASSFRQSAGELFF. CDR3 in DNA: TGCGCCAGCAGCTTCCGACAGTCTGCCGGGGAGCTGTTTTTT.

This chain uses TRBV19 with TRBJ2-3, with a weak D call TRBD1 (5 bases). CDR1 LNHDA and CDR2 SQIVND come from the germline V gene (reference sequence). The CDR3 loop spans 13 amino acids. V lost 1 base to trimming and J lost 3 bases, with 5 bases between them. Here the CDR3 reads CASSIAGTDTQYF. CDR3 sequence (DNA): TGTGCCAGTAGTATAGCAGGGACAGATACGCAGTATTTT.

This clone was seen once. The chain uses TRBV27 and TRBJ1-1, with 7 bases that match TRBD1. Trimming removed 3 bases from V and 7 bases from J; junction bases left unmatched: 11. Germline values: CDR1 MNHEY, CDR2 SMNVEV (reference sequence). The CDR3 loop spans 15 amino acids. CDR3: CASSLEAGGRGEAFF. CDR3 bases: TGTGCCAGCAGTTTGGAGGCAGGGGGGCGAGGTGAAGCTTTCTTT.

The chain employs TRBV7-8 and TRBJ1-2; D gene unclear. The CDR3 totals 12 residues. From germline, CDR1 is SGHVS and CDR2 FQNEAQ. The V gene lost 1 base and the J gene lost 8 bases, with 8 bases spanning the gap. The CDR3 sequence is CASSLDREGYTF. The CDR3, as DNA: TGTGCCAGCAGCTTAGACAGAGAAGGCTACACCTTC. The full variable domain, rest sourced from reference TRBV7-8 and TRBJ1-2, is GAGVSQSPRYKVAKRGQDVALRCDPISGHVSLFWYQQALGQGPEFLTYFQNEAQLDKSGLPSDRFFAERPEGSVSTLKIQRTQQEDSAVYLCASSLDREGYTFGSGTRLTVV.

This clone is a singleton in its sample. The chain combines TRBV6-6 with TRBJ2-3; 13 bases agree with TRBD2. The CDR3 has 16 residues. CDR1 and CDR2 (germline): MNHNY, SVGAGI (reference sequence). V lost 5 bases to trimming and J lost 5 bases; unmatched junction nucleotides: 7. The CDR3 DNA sequence: TGTGCCAGCAGTCCGACTAGCGGGAGGTTGGGAGATACGCAGTATTTT. This encodes CASSPTSGRLGDTQYF.

The chain uses TRBV27 and TRBJ1-1; a possible D gene is TRBD1 (6 bases). Deletions cut 2 bases from V and 2 bases from J, with 18 bases between. The CDR3 covers 17 residues. Germline V lookup: CDR1 MNHEY, CDR2 SMNVEV (reference sequence). The CDR3 bases are TGTGCCAGCAGTTTAGACCCCGACAGGACAGCCAACACTGAAGCTTTCTTT. Protein: CASSLDPDRTANTEAFF.

This clone was observed once. The chain couples TRBV7-2 to TRBJ2-3; TRBD2 matches 7 bases. CDR3 length equals 15 residues. Germline V gene data show CDR1 as SGHTA and CDR2 as FQGNSA. V trimming: 6 bases; J trimming: 1 base; junction bases outside the gene matches: 7. The CDR3, as DNA: TGTGCCAGCAGTCGGGAGGCCGGCGGCACAGATACGCAGTATTTT. Encoded protein: CASSREAGGTDTQYF. Full variable domain (rest looked up from reference TRBV7-2 and TRBJ2-3): GAGVSQSPSNKVTEKGKDVELRCDPISGHTALYWYRQSLGQGLEFLIYFQGNSAPDKSGLPSDRFSAERTGGSVSTLTIQRTQQEDSAVYLCASSREAGGTDTQYFGPGTRLTVL.

V is TRBV6-5 and J is TRBJ2-2, with D unresolved. The CDR3 has 15 residues. CDR1 MNHEY and CDR2 SVGAGI come from the germline V gene. V lost 6 bases, J lost 2 bases, and 13 bases lay in between. The CDR3 loop reads CASRSRPPNTGELFF. CDR3 coding DNA: TGTGCCAGCAGGTCGAGGCCTCCTAACACCGGGGAGCTGTTTTTT.

The rearrangement uses TRBV27 and TRBJ2-7; 9 bases map to TRBD2. Germline trimming cut 0 bases from V and 3 bases from J; bases unmatched to any gene: 6. CDR3 size: 16 residues. Looked up from germline, CDR1 is MNHEY and CDR2 is SMNVEV (reference sequence). This CDR3 is CASSLSRASGIYEQYF. The DNA of the CDR3 is TGTGCCAGCAGTTTATCGCGGGCTAGCGGGATCTACGAGCAGTACTTC.

The J gene is TRBJ2-1, the V gene TRBV7-8, with 7 positions matching TRBD2. This CDR3 has 18 residues. Per the germline V gene, CDR1 is SGHVS and CDR2 is FQNEAQ. The V and J ends lost 1 base and 1 base, in that order; junction bases with no gene match: 10. The CDR3, as DNA: TGTGCCAGCAGCTTAGGGGGTGGAAGCGGGGCATCCTACAATGAGCAGTTCTTC. Translating gives CASSLGGGSGASYNEQFF.

The chain is built from TRBV6-5 and TRBJ2-5; the D gene is possibly TRBD1 (6 bases). Trimming removed 5 bases from V and 1 base from J, with 8 bases in between. CDR1 and CDR2 (germline): MNHEY, SVGAGI. The CDR3 totals 13 residues. The CDR3 reads CASSTGTQETQYF. The CDR3 DNA reads as TGTGCCAGCAGTACAGGGACCCAAGAGACCCAGTACTTC.

The chain combines TRBV4-2 with TRBJ2-1; 7 nucleotides line up with TRBD2. The germline CDR1 and CDR2 sequences are LGHNA and YNFKEQ. The V gene end was trimmed by 5 bases and the J gene end by 0 bases; junction bases not matched to a gene: 4. This CDR3 comprises 15 residues. In DNA form, the CDR3 reads TGTGCCAGCAGCAACGGACTAGACTCCTACAATGAGCAGTTCTTC. Encoded protein: CASSNGLDSYNEQFF.

The chain carries TRBV9 and TRBJ2-1, with TRBD2 identical over 8 bases. Germline trimming cut 8 bases from V and 4 bases from J; bases unmatched to any gene: 11. This CDR3 region has 15 residues. Germline CDR1 is SGDLS and CDR2 is YYNGEE. The CDR3 DNA reads as TGTGCCAGGACCGCCGCAGCGGGGGTATACAATGAGCAGTTCTTC. Translated, it gives CARTAAAGVYNEQFF.

The chain joins TRBV28 to TRBJ2-3; D is possibly TRBD2 (7 bases). The CDR3 is 14 residues long. CDR1 and CDR2 from the germline V gene are MDHEN and SYDVKM. The V end lost 8 bases, the J end lost 6 bases, and 18 bases lay between the germline ends. The CDR3 region is CASQQGGAPDTQYF. CDR3 bases: TGTGCCAGCCAACAGGGAGGGGCCCCGGATACGCAGTATTTT.

The chain employs TRBV4-2 and TRBJ2-7; 7 bases fit TRBD2. Germline V gene sequence: CDR1 LGHNA, CDR2 YNFKEQ. V gave up 0 bases and J gave up 4 bases; unmatched junction bases: 21. The CDR3 runs 20 residues. CDR3: CASSQDLFMGYAGAHYEQYF. As DNA, the CDR3 is TGTGCCAGCAGCCAAGATCTATTTATGGGGTATGCGGGAGCGCATTACGAGCAGTACTTC.

The chain links TRBV6-5 to TRBJ1-2; no definite D call. This CDR3 contains 15 residues. V was trimmed by 8 bases and J by 6 bases, leaving 22 bases between them. Germline V CDR1 and CDR2: MNHEY, SVGAGI. The CDR3 here is CASGKTDSPGDGYTF. The DNA of the CDR3 is TGTGCCAGCGGCAAGACGGATTCGCCCGGGGATGGCTACACCTTC.

Regarding this clone: The junction departs from the called germline gene at one end, perhaps through a read error. This rearrangement joins TRBV7-7 to TRBJ2-7; TRBD2 aligns across 10 bases. From germline, CDR1 is SSHAT and CDR2 FNYEAQ (reference sequence). The CDR3 length is 15 residues. CDR3 in amino acids: CASSLASLAGAFSSF. CDR3 DNA: TGTGCTAGCAGCTTAGCTTCCCTAGCGGGAGCCTTCAGCAGCTTC.

The gene calls are TRBV19 and TRBJ2-7; the D is unclear. This CDR3 region has 13 residues. Germline V gene sequence: CDR1 LNHDA, CDR2 SQIVND (reference sequence). With 5 bases removed from V and 0 bases from J, the gap between germline ends came to 8 bases. DNA for the CDR3: TGTGCCAGTAGTTTGGGCCGCTCCTACGAGCAGTACTTC. Residues: CASSLGRSYEQYF.

The V gene is TRBV30, the J gene TRBJ2-7; TRBD2 might be the D (5 bases). The CDR3 is 12 residues long. V gave up 3 bases and J gave up 6 bases, with 12 bases separating them. Germline-derived CDR1 and CDR2 are GTSNPN and SVGIG (reference sequence). As DNA, the CDR3 is TGTGCCTGGAGCCCGAGGAGGACCGAGCAGTACTTC. Its translation: CAWSPRRTEQYF. Full variable domain (rest looked up from reference TRBV30 and TRBJ2-7): SQTIHQWPATLVQPVGSPLSLECTVEGTSNPNLYWYRQAAGRGLQLLFYSVGIGQISSEVPQNLSASRPQDRQFILSSKKLLLSDSGFYLCAWSPRRTEQYFGPGTRLTVT.

The rearrangement links TRBV5-4 to TRBJ2-7; the D gene is possibly TRBD2 (5 bases). Germline assignment: CDR1 SGHNT and CDR2 YYREEE (reference sequence). V was cut by 6 bases and J by 0 bases, with 13 bases left in between. The CDR3 extends over 14 amino acids. CDR3 in DNA: TGTGCCAGCACAAACCCTAGCAGCTCCTACGAGCAGTACTTC. This translates into CASTNPSSSYEQYF.

This clone was seen a single time. The chain joins TRBV10-3 to TRBJ2-3; D is unresolved. CDR1 is ENHRY and CDR2 is SYGVKD in the germline V gene. The CDR3 sequence is 14 residues long. Deletions cut 4 bases from V and 2 bases from J, with 10 bases between. The CDR3, as DNA: TGTGCCATCAGTGGTGGCACAGCCACAGATACGCAGTATTTT. Its translation: CAISGGTATDTQYF.

This chain joins TRBV13 and TRBJ2-3; the match to TRBD2 covers 7 bases. CDR1 and CDR2 from the germline V gene are PRHDT and FYEKMQ (reference sequence). This CDR3 spans 15 amino acids. J lost 0 bases, V lost 4 bases, and 4 bases had no gene match. CDR3 nucleotides: TGTGCCAGCAGCTCCTGGACTAGGAGCACAGATACGCAGTATTTT. This codes for CASSSWTRSTDTQYF.

This clone was observed a single time. This rearrangement joins TRBV7-9 to TRBJ2-1; D not certain. The germline V gene encodes CDR1 SEHNR and CDR2 FQNEAQ (reference sequence). The CDR3 covers 18 residues. The ends were cut back, 3 bases at V and 2 bases at J, with 20 bases in the middle. Here the CDR3 DNA reads TGTGCCAGCAGCTTTACCTCCTCGGTCGGTCCCCCCTACAATGAGCAGTTCTTC. This translates into CASSFTSSVGPPYNEQFF.

The genes are TRBV7-8 and TRBJ2-5; D is possibly TRBD1 (5 bases). Germline CDR1 and CDR2: SGHVS and FQNEAQ. The CDR3 spans 13 residues. V was clipped by 3 bases and J by 2 bases, with 7 bases between them. The CDR3: CASSFKGQETQYF. The CDR3 nucleotides read TGTGCCAGCAGCTTTAAGGGGCAAGAGACCCAGTACTTC.

This clone was detected only once. V usage is TRBV7-3 and J usage is TRBJ2-5; tentative D call: TRBD2 (5 bases). Trimming took 3 bases from V and 5 from J, leaving 10 bases between them. The CDR3 loop spans 13 amino acids. The germline CDR1 and CDR2 sequences are SGHTA and FQGTGA. The CDR3 reads CASSFGNRETQYF. CDR3 nucleotides: TGTGCCAGCAGCTTCGGGAACCGGGAGACCCAGTACTTC.